This TCR beta chain came from a study of T cell repertoires in cytomegalovirus infection. Using its own MiXCR run on the reads, TCRdb lists one record per CDR3 protein. The sample yields some 400,000 distinct CDR3 sequences, approximately 30% seen once. The table lists this clonotype with many counts. What it recognizes is unknown. Study results and limitations: HLA-C-restricted CMV-specific TCR beta clonotypes prevailed in the ex vivo response.

The V and J ends lost 9 bases and 4 bases, in that order; junction bases with no gene match: 13. The CDR3 length is 15 residues. This sequence originates from a human donor in good health (CMV status not recorded). Some clones in this sample may be carry-over from other donors' samples. Sequencing was performed on PBMCs. The chain carries TRBV12-3 or TRBV12-4 and TRBJ2-3; TRBD2 matches 7 bases. This CDR3 is CASLTQMGRADTQYF. The CDR3 coding sequence is TGTGCCAGTCTTACTCAGATGGGGAGGGCAGATACGCAGTATTTT.